These 15 T cell receptor beta chains came from one sample sequenced in a study of spatial heterogeneity in lung cancer. TCRdb processed the 5' RACE reads anew with MiXCR; each CDR3 protein has one entry. The sample yields 60,000 to 75,000 distinct CDR3 sequences, under 7.5% seen once. Time point reported: sample taken at primary tumor resection. The sequenced sample was PBMCs, obtained at surgery. These TCRs come from a female donor with early-stage non-small cell lung cancer.

This clonotype has a handful of counts. This sequence joins TRBV7-8 and TRBJ2-1; TRBD2 agrees at 13 bases. The CDR3 consists of 17 residues. V lost 4 bases and J lost 2; bases outside the gene matches: 5. Germline assignment: CDR1 SGHVS and CDR2 FQNEAQ. The CDR3 spells CASSSRGTSGTYNEQFF. The DNA of the CDR3 is TGTGCCAGCAGCTCACGAGGGACTAGCGGGACCTACAATGAGCAGTTCTTC.

This clonotype is judged medium-sized. The chain uses TRBV12-5 and TRBJ1-1; 7 positions match TRBD1. Germline CDR1 reads LGHNT; CDR2 reads FRNRAP. The CDR3 is 15 residues long. V trimming: 0 bases; J trimming: 5 bases; junction bases outside the gene matches: 6. The DNA for the CDR3 is TGTGCTAGTGGTTTGGTTGTAACAGGGGATACTGAAGCTTTCTTT. This sequence encodes CASGLVVTGDTEAFF. Full variable domain (outside the CDR3, taken from reference TRBV12-5 and TRBJ1-1): DARVTQTPRHKVTEMGQEVTMRCQPILGHNTVFWYRQTMMQGLELLAYFRNRAPLDDSGMPKDRFSAEMPDATLATLKIQPSEPRDSAVYFCASGLVVTGDTEAFFGQGTRLTVV.

This clonotype was observed at least ten times. V and J are TRBV12-3 or TRBV12-4 and TRBJ1-1; D may be TRBD1 (6 bases). The CDR3 loop spans 13 amino acids. Trimming left V 5 bases short and J 1 base short, with 8 bases between. CDR3 amino acids: CASSPTGNTEAFF. CDR3 DNA: TGTGCCAGCAGTCCGACAGGGAACACTGAAGCTTTCTTT.

This chain links TRBV6-5 with TRBJ2-5; D possibly uses TRBD1 or TRBD2 (7 bases each). The CDR3 spans 16 residues. Deletions cut 5 bases from V and 5 bases from J, with 21 bases between. CDR1 is MNHEY and CDR2 is SVGAGI in the germline V gene. The CDR3 protein is CASSQIRGGGFETQYF. In DNA form, the CDR3 reads TGTGCCAGCAGTCAAATTAGGGGAGGGGGCTTTGAGACCCAGTACTTC.

This chain links TRBV12-3 or TRBV12-4 with TRBJ1-1; D is uncertain. Trimming took 6 bases from V and 1 from J, leaving 9 bases between them. The CDR3 is 13 residues long. CDR3: CASRAAGNTEAFF. The CDR3 DNA follows: TGTGCCAGCAGGGCCGCTGGGAACACTGAAGCTTTCTTT.

In this sample, this clonotype turned up a few times. The V call is TRBV20-1, the J call TRBJ2-7, with D hard to call. CDR3 size: 13 residues. V lost 3 bases and J 1 base, leaving 10 bases between the germline ends. CDR1 and CDR2 (germline): DFQATT, SNEGSKA (reference sequence). The CDR3 region has the DNA TGCAGTGCTAGGCTCCAGGTATCCTACGAGCAGTACTTC. It specifies CSARLQVSYEQYF.

This clonotype has more than one count but fewer than ten. One junction end disagrees with the germline gene, perhaps due to a read error. The chain employs TRBV7-7 and TRBJ2-5; D unclear. CDR3 length equals 12 residues. In germline, CDR1 is SSHAT, CDR2 FNYEAQ (reference sequence). This CDR3 is CASSPVQETQYF. CDR3 DNA: TGTGCTAGCAGCCCCGTTCAAGAGACCCAGTACTTC.

This clonotype was seen a few times. This chain joins TRBV28 and TRBJ2-5, with a weak D call TRBD2 (7 bases). Per the germline V gene, CDR1 is MDHEN and CDR2 is SYDVKM. CDR3 length equals 17 residues. With 6 bases removed from V and 2 bases from J, the gap between germline ends came to 22 bases. Here the CDR3 DNA reads TGTGCCAGCAGCAAGATAGAGGGGGGGCTATTTCAAGAGACCCAGTACTTC. Its protein is CASSKIEGGLFQETQYF.

This clonotype appeared many times. The CDR3 spells CASSRDFAETEAFF. CDR3 coding DNA: TGCGCCAGCAGTCGTGATTTCGCCGAGACTGAAGCTTTCTTT. The chain employs TRBV5-1 and TRBJ1-1, with D hard to call. Germline loops: CDR1 SGHRS, CDR2 YFSETQ. There are 14 residues in the CDR3. Trimming removed 5 bases from V and 5 bases from J, with 16 bases in between.

Ten or more counts support this clonotype. This chain uses TRBV30 with TRBJ2-3; D not resolved. The germline CDR1 and CDR2 sequences are GTSNPN and SVGIG (reference sequence). The CDR3 is made up of 17 amino acids. Trimming took off 2 bases at V and 1 base at J, with 19 bases between the two ends. The CDR3 nucleotides are TGTGCCTGGAGTCCCCCCGCCAGAGCCCTGGGCACAGATACGCAGTATTTT. It translates to CAWSPPARALGTDTQYF.

This rearrangement joins TRBV12-3 or TRBV12-4 to TRBJ2-7; 16 positions agree with TRBD2. The CDR3 is 17 amino acids. Trimming at V came to 5 bases and at J to 5 bases, leaving 9 bases not matched to a gene. CDR3 amino acids: CASSPGTSGRGTHEQYF. As DNA, the CDR3 is TGTGCCAGCAGTCCTGGGACTAGCGGGAGGGGAACCCACGAGCAGTACTTC.

The chain is built from TRBV12-3 or TRBV12-4 and TRBJ1-5, with TRBD1 matching 7 bases. The CDR3 is made up of 14 amino acids. The V and J ends lost 4 bases and 4 bases, in that order; junction bases with no gene match: 4. CDR3 nucleotides: TGTGCCAGCAGTTCGACAGGGAGGAATCAGCCCCAGCATTTT. Its protein is CASSSTGRNQPQHF.

The chain has TRBV5-6 and TRBJ2-5; 14 bases are shared with TRBD2. The CDR3 is 17 amino acids. With 2 bases clipped from V and 5 bases from J, the junction kept 8 bases outside the gene matches. Germline V gene data show CDR1 as SGHDT and CDR2 as YYEEEE. The CDR3 coding sequence is TGTGCCAGCAGCTTAACGACTAGCGGGGGGGCTCGGGAGACCCAGTACTTC. Its protein product is CASSLTTSGGARETQYF.

The chain links TRBV29-1 to TRBJ1-1, with 7 bases fitting TRBD1. The trim removed 7 bases at V and 4 bases at J, leaving 12 bases unmatched. Germline loops: CDR1 SQVTM, CDR2 ANQGSEA. The CDR3 contains 14 residues. The CDR3 region is CSASANRGGTEAFF. CDR3 bases: TGCAGCGCCTCGGCCAACAGGGGTGGCACTGAAGCTTTCTTT.

This clonotype was seen a few times. This sequence joins TRBV6-2 or TRBV6-3 and TRBJ1-4; D remains unclear. The germline V gene has CDR1 MNHEY and CDR2 SVGEGT. Trimming left V 7 bases short and J 8 bases short, with 14 bases between. CDR3 length: 13 amino acids. The CDR3 sequence is CASNGDVVEKLFF. The CDR3 nucleotides are TGTGCCAGCAATGGAGACGTTGTCGAAAAACTGTTTTTT.